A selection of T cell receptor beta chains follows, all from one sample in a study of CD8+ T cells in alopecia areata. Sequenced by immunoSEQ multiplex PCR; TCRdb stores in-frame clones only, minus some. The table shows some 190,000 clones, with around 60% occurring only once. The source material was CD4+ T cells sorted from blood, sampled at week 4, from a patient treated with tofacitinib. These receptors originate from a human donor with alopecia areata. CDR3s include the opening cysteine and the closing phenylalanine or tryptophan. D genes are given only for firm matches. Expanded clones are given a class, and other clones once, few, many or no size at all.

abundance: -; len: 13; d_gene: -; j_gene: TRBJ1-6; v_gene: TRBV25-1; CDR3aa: CASRKGSGSPLHF; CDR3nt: TGTGCCAGCAGGAAGGGGAGTGGGTCACCCCTCCACTTT
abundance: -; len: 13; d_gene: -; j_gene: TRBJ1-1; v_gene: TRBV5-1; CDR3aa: CASRPLLNTEAFF; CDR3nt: TGCGCCAGCAGGCCCCTGTTGAACACTGAAGCTTTCTTT
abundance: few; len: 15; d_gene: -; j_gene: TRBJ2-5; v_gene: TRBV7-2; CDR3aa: CASSLTLNTQETQYF; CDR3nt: TGTGCCAGCAGCTTAACGTTGAATACTCAAGAGACCCAGTACTTC
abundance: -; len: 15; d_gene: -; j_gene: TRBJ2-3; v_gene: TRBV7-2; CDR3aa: CASSLVRQSTDTQYF; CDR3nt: TGTGCCAGCAGCTTAGTTAGGCAGTCCACAGATACGCAGTATTTT
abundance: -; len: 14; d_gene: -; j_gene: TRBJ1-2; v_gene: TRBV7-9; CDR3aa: CASSLDSANYGYTF; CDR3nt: TGTGCCAGCAGCTTAGATAGCGCTAACTATGGCTACACCTTC
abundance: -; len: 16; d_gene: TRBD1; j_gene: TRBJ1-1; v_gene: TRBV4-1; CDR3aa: CASSRGQGGVNTEAFF; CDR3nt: TGCGCCAGCAGCCGGGGACAGGGAGGGGTGAACACTGAAGCTTTCTTT
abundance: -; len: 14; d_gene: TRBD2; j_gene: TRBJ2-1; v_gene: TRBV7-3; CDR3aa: CASSLGGSLNEQFF; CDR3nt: TGTGCCAGCAGCTTGGGCGGGAGTTTGAATGAGCAGTTCTTC
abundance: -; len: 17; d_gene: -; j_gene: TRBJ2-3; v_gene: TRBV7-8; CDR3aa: CASSSRGSEAGRDTQYF; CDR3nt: TGTGCCAGCAGCTCCAGGGGTTCAGAGGCGGGACGAGATACGCAGTATTTT
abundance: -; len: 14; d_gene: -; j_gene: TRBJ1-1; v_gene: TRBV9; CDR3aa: CASSVGHRNTEAFF; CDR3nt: TGTGCCAGCAGCGTGGGACACCGAAACACTGAAGCTTTCTTT
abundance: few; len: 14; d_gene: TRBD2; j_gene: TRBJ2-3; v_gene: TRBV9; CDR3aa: CASSESGRGDTQYF; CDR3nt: TGTGCCAGCAGCGAAAGCGGGAGGGGAGATACGCAGTATTTT
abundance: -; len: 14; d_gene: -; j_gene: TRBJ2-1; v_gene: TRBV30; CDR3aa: CAWSASGPYNEQFF; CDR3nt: TGTGCCTGGAGTGCGAGCGGACCTTACAATGAGCAGTTCTTC
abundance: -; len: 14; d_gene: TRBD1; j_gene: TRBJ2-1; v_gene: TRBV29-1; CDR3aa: CSVGRGTGLNEQFF; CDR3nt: TGCAGCGTTGGCCGGGGGACAGGACTAAATGAGCAGTTCTTC
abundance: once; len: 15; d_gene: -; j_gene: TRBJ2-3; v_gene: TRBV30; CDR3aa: CAWSVNGGRRDTQYF; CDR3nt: TGTGCCTGGAGTGTAAACGGGGGGCGAAGAGATACGCAGTATTTT
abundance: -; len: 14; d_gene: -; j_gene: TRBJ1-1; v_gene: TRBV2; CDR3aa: CASTRDLMNTEAFF; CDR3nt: TGTGCCAGCACCCGGGACCTAATGAACACTGAAGCTTTCTTT
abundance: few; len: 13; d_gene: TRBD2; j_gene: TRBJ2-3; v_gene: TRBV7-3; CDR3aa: CASSSGTSSTQYF; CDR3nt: TGTGCCAGCAGCTCGGGGACTAGCTCAACGCAGTATTTT
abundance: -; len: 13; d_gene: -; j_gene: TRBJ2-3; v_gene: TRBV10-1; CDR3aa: CASSRDSTDTQYF; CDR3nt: TGCGCCAGCAGCCGGGACAGCACAGATACGCAGTATTTT
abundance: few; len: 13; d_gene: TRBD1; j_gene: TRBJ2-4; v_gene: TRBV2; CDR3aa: CASRTGYSNIQYF; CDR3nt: TGTGCCAGCAGGACAGGGTACTCAAACATTCAGTACTTC
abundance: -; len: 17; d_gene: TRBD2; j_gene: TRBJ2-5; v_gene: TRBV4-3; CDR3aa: CASSPMRLAGGQETQYF; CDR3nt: TGCGCCAGCAGCCCCATGAGACTAGCGGGAGGGCAAGAGACCCAGTACTTC
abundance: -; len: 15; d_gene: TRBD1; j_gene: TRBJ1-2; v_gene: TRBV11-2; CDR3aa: CASSLDRAIHYGYTF; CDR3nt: TGTGCCAGCAGCTTGGACAGGGCCATCCACTATGGCTACACCTTC
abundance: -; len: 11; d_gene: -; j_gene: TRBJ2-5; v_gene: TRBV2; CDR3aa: CASRAEETQYF; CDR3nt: TGTGCCAGCCGGGCTGAAGAGACCCAGTACTTC
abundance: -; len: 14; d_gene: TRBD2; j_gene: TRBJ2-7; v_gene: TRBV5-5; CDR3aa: CASSFTSGREEQYF; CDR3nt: TGTGCCAGCAGCTTCACTAGCGGGAGGGAGGAGCAGTACTTC
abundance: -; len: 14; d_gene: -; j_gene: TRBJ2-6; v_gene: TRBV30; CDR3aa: CAWGGGAGANVLTF; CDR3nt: TGTGCCTGGGGGGGAGGCGCTGGGGCCAACGTCCTGACTTTC
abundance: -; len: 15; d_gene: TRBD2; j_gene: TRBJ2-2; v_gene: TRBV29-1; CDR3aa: CSVPTSGSRYGELFF; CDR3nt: TGCAGCGTCCCAACTAGCGGGAGTAGGTACGGGGAGCTGTTTTTT
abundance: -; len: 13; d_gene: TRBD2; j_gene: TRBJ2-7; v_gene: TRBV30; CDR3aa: CALERRGDYEQYF; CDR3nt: TGTGCCTTGGAGCGGCGGGGGGACTACGAGCAGTACTTC
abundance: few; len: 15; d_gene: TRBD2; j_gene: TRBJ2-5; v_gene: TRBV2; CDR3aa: CASSGVAGGGETQYF; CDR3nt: TGTGCCAGCAGTGGCGTTGCGGGAGGAGGGGAGACCCAGTACTTC
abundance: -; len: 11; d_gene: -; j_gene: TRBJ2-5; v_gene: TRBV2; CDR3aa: CASSRGAHQYF; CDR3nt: TGTGCCAGCAGTCGGGGGGCGCACCAGTACTTC
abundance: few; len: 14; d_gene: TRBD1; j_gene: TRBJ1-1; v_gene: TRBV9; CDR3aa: CASSAQTGKTEAFF; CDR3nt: TGTGCCAGCAGCGCCCAGACAGGGAAAACTGAAGCTTTCTTT
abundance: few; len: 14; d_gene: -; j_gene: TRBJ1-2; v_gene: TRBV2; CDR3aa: CASSDTGFNYGYTF; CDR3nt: TGTGCCAGCTCCGATACGGGGTTCAACTATGGCTACACCTTC
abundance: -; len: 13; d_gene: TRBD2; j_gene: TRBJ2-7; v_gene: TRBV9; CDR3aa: CASSVAGGGEQYF; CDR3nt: TGTGCCAGCAGCGTAGCGGGAGGGGGAGAGCAGTACTTC
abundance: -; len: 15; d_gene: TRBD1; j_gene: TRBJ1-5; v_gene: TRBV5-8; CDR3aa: CASSWGTGGSQPQHF; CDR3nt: TGTGCCAGCAGCTGGGGGACAGGAGGGAGTCAGCCCCAGCATTTT
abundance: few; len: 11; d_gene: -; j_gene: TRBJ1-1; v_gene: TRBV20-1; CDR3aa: CSARRDTEAFF; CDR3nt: TGCAGTGCTAGAAGGGATACTGAAGCTTTCTTT
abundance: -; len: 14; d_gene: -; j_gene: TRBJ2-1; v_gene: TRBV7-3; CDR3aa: CASSLGGMSNEQFF; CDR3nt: TGTGCCAGCAGCTTAGGAGGGATGAGCAATGAGCAGTTCTTC
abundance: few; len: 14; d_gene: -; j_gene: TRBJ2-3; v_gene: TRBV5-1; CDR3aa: CASSLDQGTDTQYF; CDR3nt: TGCGCCAGCAGCTTGGATCAGGGCACAGATACGCAGTATTTT